These 28 T cell receptor beta chains were sequenced from one sample in a study of T cells expressing NK-cell markers (dated by TCRdb to 2020 to 2022). Library generation was performed with 5' RACE. The sequencing machine was an Illumina HiSeq 2000. TCRdb reprocessed the raw reads; every CDR3 protein sequence is a single record, and DNA is not supplied. This sample's listing comprises around 140,000 distinct CDR3 sequences. Clones ranked in the top ten supply 9% to 15% of the sample. The sample comprised blood T cells: a sorted CD56 or NKG2C T cell subset, CD4+ or CD8+ T cells, or bulk PBMC T cells (not recorded which). The receptors originated from a man aged 18 to 30 in good health. Donor details come from another sample of the same person, matched by shared clones.

J is TRBJ1-3 and V is TRBV13. Germline assignment: CDR1 PRHDT and CDR2 FYEKMQ (reference sequence). This CDR3 is 16 amino acids long. CDR3 sequence reads: CASSSVRSPSGNTIYF.

This chain connects TRBV14 to TRBJ2-1; the TCRdb D gene call, TRBD2, has no DNA to confirm it. The CDR3 is made up of 12 amino acids. In germline, CDR1 is SGHDN, CDR2 FVKESK. CDR3 loop: CASSPLANEQFF.

The J gene is TRBJ2-2, the V gene TRBV5-1; TCRdb outputs TRBD2, but without DNA this stays unchecked. The CDR3 has 15 residues. Per the germline V gene, CDR1 is SGHRS and CDR2 is YFSETQ. The CDR3 sequence: CASSLSPRGTGELFF.

The rearrangement links TRBV12-3 or TRBV12-4 to TRBJ2-5; TCRdb's D gene call, TRBD2, goes unchecked for lack of DNA. This CDR3 is built from 14 residues. CDR3 loop: CASSPSQGQETQYF.

CDR3 protein: CASSRTGENIQYF. The chain recombines TRBV12-3 or TRBV12-4 with TRBJ2-4; there is no DNA to check the TCRdb D call of TRBD1. The CDR3 spans 13 residues.

This chain links TRBV4-3 with TRBJ2-1; TCRdb selects TRBD1, and the lack of DNA leaves this call unchecked. CDR3 length: 15 residues. Germline V gene lookup returns CDR1 LGHNA and CDR2 YSLEER. The CDR3 region is CASSQRGTGDNEQFF.

V usage is TRBV30 and J usage is TRBJ2-1; TCRdb designates TRBD2, a call that cannot be tested without DNA. Germline CDR1 GTSNPN, CDR2 SVGIG (reference sequence). The CDR3 extends over 16 amino acids. CDR3 region: CAWTPPAPLADDEQFF.

The chain recombines TRBV5-1 with TRBJ1-1. This CDR3 region has 12 residues. From germline, CDR1 is SGHRS and CDR2 YFSETQ. This chain's CDR3 is CASSLIDTEAFF.

The gene calls are TRBV27 and TRBJ2-5. Germline CDR1 MNHEY, CDR2 SMNVEV (reference sequence). The CDR3 covers 13 residues. The CDR3 sequence is CASSFAIQETQYF.

V is TRBV6-6 and J is TRBJ2-7. Per germline, CDR1 MNHNY and CDR2 SVGAGI (reference sequence). This CDR3 has 13 residues. CDR3 residues: CASSYLQTYEQYF.

The chain couples TRBV9 to TRBJ2-7; checking the TCRdb D call of TRBD1 is not possible without DNA. The CDR3 runs 13 residues. Germline assignment: CDR1 SGDLS and CDR2 YYNGEE. CDR3 residues: CASSVDGGNEQYF. Full variable domain (rest looked up from reference TRBV9 and TRBJ2-7): DSGVTQTPKHLITATGQRVTLRCSPRSGDLSVYWYQQSLDQGLQFLIQYYNGEERAKGNILERFSAQQFPDLHSELNLSSLELGDSALYFCASSVDGGNEQYFGPGTRLTVT.

The chain combines TRBV10-2 with TRBJ2-1; with no DNA, the TCRdb D assignment of TRBD1 cannot be verified. Germline V gene data show CDR1 as WSHSY and CDR2 as SAAADI. CDR3 length equals 14 residues. CDR3 residues: CASSLFGANNEQFF.

The rearrangement joins TRBV7-9 to TRBJ2-6; lacking DNA, the TRBD1 call made by TCRdb goes unchecked. There are 17 residues in the CDR3. From germline, CDR1 is SEHNR and CDR2 FQNEAQ (reference sequence). The CDR3 sequence is CASSPRGGLSGANVLTF.

The chain's CDR3 is CSVDFGAVEQYF. The J gene is TRBJ2-7, the V gene TRBV29-1; TCRdb selects TRBD1, and the lack of DNA leaves this call unchecked. CDR3 length: 12 residues. Germline CDR1 reads SQVTM; CDR2 reads ANQGSEA.

The chain joins TRBV27 to TRBJ2-5; the TCRdb D gene call, TRBD2, has no DNA to confirm it. CDR3 length equals 15 residues. Germline V gene data show CDR1 as MNHEY and CDR2 as SMNVEV (reference sequence). CDR3 sequence: CASSLWAGVGETQYF.

The J gene is TRBJ2-1, the V gene TRBV9; the TRBD2 assignment by TCRdb is unverifiable without DNA. CDR1 and CDR2 from the germline V gene are SGDLS and YYNGEE. The CDR3 is 15 residues long. The CDR3 reads CASSAGPGSRDEQFF.

V and J are TRBV29-1 and TRBJ1-2; TCRdb indicates TRBD1, and absent DNA this call remains unverified. CDR3 length equals 13 residues. CDR1 and CDR2 from the germline V gene are SQVTM and ANQGSEA. The CDR3 loop reads CSVENRFSYGYTF.

The V gene is TRBV27, the J gene TRBJ2-2; TCRdb outputs TRBD2, but without DNA this stays unchecked. Germline assignment: CDR1 MNHEY and CDR2 SMNVEV (reference sequence). This CDR3 comprises 19 residues. This CDR3 reads CASSLPITSGTSSTGELFF.

The genes are TRBV14 and TRBJ2-5; there is no DNA to check the TCRdb D call of TRBD1. The CDR3 sequence is 14 residues long. Germline V lookup: CDR1 SGHDN, CDR2 FVKESK. The CDR3 reads CASSQPGQQETQYF.

The chain joins TRBV4-1 to TRBJ1-1; TCRdb's D call of TRBD1 is untestable without DNA. CDR3 length: 13 residues. Looked up from germline, CDR1 is MGHRA and CDR2 is YSYEKL. Here the CDR3 reads CASSRKVWTQAFF.

The CDR3 sequence: CALIGDTEAFF. V usage is TRBV30 and J usage is TRBJ1-1. The germline CDR1 and CDR2 sequences are GTSNPN and SVGIG (reference sequence). The CDR3 consists of 11 residues.

The chain links TRBV7-9 to TRBJ2-7. The CDR3 runs to 14 residues. Per germline, CDR1 SEHNR and CDR2 FQNEAQ (reference sequence). CDR3 sequence reads: CASSLAASSYEQYF.

V and J are TRBV7-9 and TRBJ1-1. CDR1 SEHNR and CDR2 FQNEAQ come from the germline V gene (reference sequence). The CDR3 covers 12 residues. This CDR3 is CASSLTVERAFF.

The CDR3 region is CASSSLEVDTQYF. J is TRBJ2-3 and V is TRBV19; absent DNA, TCRdb's TRBD2 call cannot be checked. The CDR3 totals 13 residues. Germline V lookup: CDR1 LNHDA, CDR2 SQIVND (reference sequence).

The rearrangement links TRBV5-5 to TRBJ2-1. The V gene's germline CDR1 is SGHKS and CDR2 YYEKEE (reference sequence). CDR3 length equals 16 residues. The CDR3 protein is CASSLEGLTSYNEQFF.

The genes are TRBV7-9 and TRBJ2-7. Germline lookup yields CDR1 SEHNR and CDR2 FQNEAQ (reference sequence). This CDR3 is 12 amino acids long. CDR3 sequence: CASSYGYYEQYF.

The CDR3: CASSIGTSGSFF. The rearrangement joins TRBV19 to TRBJ2-1; TCRdb names TRBD2, which stays unverified in the absence of DNA. Per germline, CDR1 LNHDA and CDR2 SQIVND (reference sequence). The CDR3 covers 12 residues. Using reference TRBV19 and TRBJ2-1 for the parts outside the CDR3, the full variable domain is DGGITQSPKYLFRKEGQNVTLSCEQNLNHDAMYWYRQDPGQGLRLIYYSQIVNDFQKGDIAEGYSVSREKKESFPLTVTSAQKNPTAFYLCASSIGTSGSFFGPGTRLTVL.

The chain is built from TRBV6-2 or TRBV6-3 and TRBJ2-3; the TCRdb D gene call, TRBD1, has no DNA to confirm it. This CDR3 is 18 amino acids long. CDR1 MNHEY and CDR2 SVGEGT come from the germline V gene. The CDR3: CASSPNPGQGPRSDTQYF.